A single sample is the source of the 31 T cell receptor beta chains below, sequenced in a study of T cells in Graves' hyperthyroidism and ophthalmopathy. TCR beta CDR3 region amplification was performed from RNA transcripts. The study used the HTBI primer set for a first-round RT-PCR of the TCR CDR3. MiXCR, run by TCRdb on the multiplex PCR reads, gives a single entry per CDR3 protein. Altogether hundreds of thousands of distinct CDR3 sequences are present, roughly a third being singletons, with the ten largest covering more than 25%. Sequences were obtained from blood. These receptors originate from a woman aged 40 to 50 with Graves' hyperthyroidism.

This clonotype was observed at least ten times. Written as DNA, the CDR3 is TGTGCCAGCACTTTTCGGAGGAGCAATCAGCCCCAGCATTTT. Translating it yields CASTFRRSNQPQHF. This chain joins TRBV12-3 or TRBV12-4 and TRBJ1-5; D uncertain. The CDR3 is made up of 14 amino acids. Trimming shortened V by 7 bases and J by 1 base, and 11 bases separated the two germline ends.

The sample holds a few counts of this clonotype. J is TRBJ1-1 and V is TRBV9, with D uncertain. Germline V gene lookup returns CDR1 SGDLS and CDR2 YYNGEE. The V end was cut by 0 bases, the J end by 1 base, with 10 bases between. CDR3 length: 15 amino acids. CDR3: CASSVDAQKNTEAFF. In DNA form, the CDR3 reads TGTGCCAGCAGCGTAGATGCACAAAAGAACACTGAAGCTTTCTTT.

This clonotype was detected a few times. The V and J genes are TRBV20-1 and TRBJ2-7; no definite D call. This CDR3 is built from 11 residues. Per the germline V gene, CDR1 is DFQATT and CDR2 is SNEGSKA (reference sequence). The ends were cut back, 3 bases at V and 5 bases at J, with 8 bases in the middle. The CDR3 coding sequence is TGCAGTGCTAGTTCATGGGACGAGCAGTACTTC. This codes for CSASSWDEQYF.

This clonotype was detected ten times or more. This chain connects TRBV2 to TRBJ1-5, with a tentative D call TRBD1 (6 bases). V was trimmed by 11 bases and J by 4 bases, leaving 18 bases between them. Germline CDR1 is SNHLY and CDR2 is FYNNEI. The CDR3 extends over 14 amino acids. The CDR3 reads CACRGGQQNQPQHF. CDR3 DNA: TGTGCCTGCCGGGGGGGGCAGCAAAATCAGCCCCAGCATTTT.

The chain couples TRBV10-1 to TRBJ2-7, with 7 positions matching TRBD1. Germline CDR1 is WNHNN and CDR2 is SYGVQD (reference sequence). J was trimmed by 7 bases and V by 8 bases; bases with no gene match: 11. The CDR3 spans 13 residues. The CDR3 region is CASGSTGVNEQYF. The CDR3 DNA sequence: TGCGCCAGCGGATCCACAGGGGTCAATGAGCAGTACTTC.

This chain connects TRBV14 to TRBJ1-6; unclear D gene. The CDR3 has 14 amino acids. Germline CDR1 is SGHDN and CDR2 is FVKESK. Trimming cost V 8 bases and J 5 bases, with 13 bases left between them. The CDR3, as DNA: TGTGCCAGCTCACCTACGGACGATAATTCACCCCTCCACTTT. Translating gives CASSPTDDNSPLHF.

The rearrangement links TRBV12-3 or TRBV12-4 to TRBJ2-2; D may match TRBD1 or TRBD2 (5 bases each). The CDR3 consists of 15 residues. V shed 0 bases and J shed 8 bases, with 13 bases lying between them. The chain's CDR3 is CASSLARRGPGELFF. The CDR3 DNA reads as TGTGCCAGCAGTTTAGCGCGTCGGGGACCGGGGGAGCTGTTTTTT.

This clonotype has just one count. The rearrangement uses TRBV5-1 and TRBJ2-5, with D possibly being TRBD1 (7 bases). Germline V gene data show CDR1 as SGHRS and CDR2 as YFSETQ. Trimming shortened V by 4 bases and J by 1 base, and 11 bases separated the two germline ends. CDR3 size: 14 residues. CDR3 bases: TGCGCCAGCAGCGCCCAGGGGGGCCAAGAGACCCAGTACTTC. Translated: CASSAQGGQETQYF.

This clonotype was found many times. The V and J genes are TRBV7-2 and TRBJ2-7; D unclear. V lost 0 bases and J lost 3, with 12 bases in between. The length of the CDR3 is 15 residues. Germline V gene lookup returns CDR1 SGHTA and CDR2 FQGNSA. CDR3 residues: CASSLAPSQYYEQYF. The CDR3, as DNA: TGTGCCAGCAGCTTAGCGCCATCCCAATACTACGAGCAGTACTTC.

This clonotype was counted only a few times. The V call is TRBV4-1, the J call TRBJ2-5; D assignment may be TRBD1 or TRBD2 (5 bases each). Germline assignment: CDR1 MGHRA and CDR2 YSYEKL. V lost 0 bases to trimming and J lost 3 bases, with 17 bases between them. The CDR3 length is 17 residues. The CDR3 is CASSQDRGRAKEETQYF. The CDR3 coding sequence is TGCGCCAGCAGCCAAGATCGGGGCAGGGCCAAGGAAGAGACCCAGTACTTC.

The chain employs TRBV2 and TRBJ1-5, with D tentatively TRBD1 (6 bases). V was trimmed by 5 bases and J by 3 bases, leaving 11 bases between them. This CDR3 region has 14 residues. Germline CDR1 is SNHLY and CDR2 is FYNNEI. CDR3 bases: TGTGCCAGCAGTTTACAGGGAATCAATCAGCCCCAGCATTTT. This codes for CASSLQGINQPQHF.

A remark on this clonotype: Germline and junction disagree at one end, which may indicate a read error. The chain combines TRBV28 with TRBJ1-2; D gene uncertain. CDR3 length: 12 amino acids. The germline CDR1 and CDR2 sequences are MDHEN and SYDVKM. This chain's CDR3 is CACSLWQDGYTF. CDR3 coding DNA: TGTGCCTGCAGTTTATGGCAGGATGGCTACACCTTC.

This chain links TRBV7-8 with TRBJ1-2; D not resolved. Germline CDR1 and CDR2: SGHVS and FQNEAQ. The germline V and J ends were trimmed by 6 bases and 1 base, with 9 bases remaining between them. The CDR3 consists of 13 residues. In DNA form, the CDR3 reads TGTGCCAGCAGTGCCGGGGTTAACTATGGCTACACCTTC. This translates into CASSAGVNYGYTF.

CDR3 sequence (DNA): TGTGCCAGCAGGGCGGCGGGAGATAGCTACGAGCAGTACTTC. It encodes CASRAAGDSYEQYF. The genes are TRBV6-6 and TRBJ2-7; the match to TRBD2 covers 7 bases. The CDR3 has 14 residues. The V gene's germline CDR1 is MNHNY and CDR2 SVGAGI (reference sequence). The J segment lost 3 bases and the V segment lost 6 bases, leaving 8 bases of the junction unmatched.

In DNA, the CDR3 is TGTGCCAGCAGTTTAGAGACGGAAGAGACCCAGTACTTC. Its translation: CASSLETEETQYF. The genes are TRBV12-3 or TRBV12-4 and TRBJ2-5; D uncertain. This CDR3 has 13 amino acids. Trimming removed 1 base at V and 3 bases at J, with 6 bases between.

The V and J genes are TRBV6-6 and TRBJ2-7; D not resolved. CDR3 length: 14 amino acids. V was pared by 2 bases and J by 2 bases, with 10 bases between. Germline V CDR1 and CDR2: MNHNY, SVGAGI (reference sequence). The chain's CDR3 is CASSYHAGTYEQYF. CDR3 nucleotides: TGTGCCAGCAGTTACCACGCAGGTACCTACGAGCAGTACTTC.

This clonotype was picked up many times. V is TRBV7-6 and J is TRBJ1-3; 8 bases are shared with TRBD1. CDR3 length: 17 residues. After removal of 5 bases from V and 2 bases from J, the junction contained 11 bases not matched to a gene. Germline CDR1 SGHVS, CDR2 FNYEAQ. CDR3 coding DNA: TGTGCCAGCAGCCCCTCCGGGGCCAGGGGGCCTGGAAACACCATATATTTT. It specifies CASSPSGARGPGNTIYF.

This chain uses TRBV9 with TRBJ1-1; D possibly corresponds to TRBD1 (5 bases). The CDR3 is made up of 12 amino acids. Per germline, CDR1 SGDLS and CDR2 YYNGEE. With 5 bases removed from V and 7 bases from J, the gap between germline ends came to 12 bases. The CDR3 protein is CASSIVGDEAFF. The DNA for the CDR3 is TGTGCCAGCAGTATAGTAGGGGATGAAGCTTTCTTT.

The chain couples TRBV7-2 to TRBJ1-6; 9 bases are a match to TRBD1. Germline CDR1 is SGHTA and CDR2 is FQGNSA. With V trimmed by 5 bases and J by 9 bases, 8 bases remained unmatched. The CDR3 contains 15 residues. Here the CDR3 reads CASSQVQGAGSPLHF. CDR3 DNA: TGTGCCAGCAGCCAAGTACAGGGGGCCGGTTCACCCCTCCACTTT.

The V and J genes are TRBV10-3 and TRBJ1-1; D possibly corresponds to TRBD1 (6 bases). Trimming removed 11 bases from V and 2 bases from J, with 18 bases in between. The CDR3 covers 14 residues. From germline, CDR1 is ENHRY and CDR2 SYGVKD. Here the CDR3 reads CASQGQGSNTEAFF. For the CDR3, the DNA is TGTGCCTCCCAGGGGCAGGGGAGCAACACTGAAGCTTTCTTT.

This clonotype was seen only once. A much larger clone lies a single base off, so this may be a read error. The rearrangement links TRBV2 to TRBJ2-5; possibly TRBD1 for D (5 bases). The CDR3 covers 12 residues. Germline V lookup: CDR1 SNHLY, CDR2 FYNNEI. CDR3: CASGAVQETQHF. CDR3 in DNA: TGTGCCAGCGGGGCCGTACAAGAGACCCAGCACTTC.

This clonotype has ten or more counts. The chain recombines TRBV7-3 with TRBJ1-2; D is ambiguous. The germline CDR1 and CDR2 sequences are SGHTA and FQGTGA. Trimming left V 2 bases short and J 8 bases short, with 15 bases between. CDR3 length: 14 residues. The CDR3 spells CASSLDRSTGGYTF. The CDR3 DNA is TGTGCCAGCAGCTTAGATAGGAGCACGGGCGGCTACACCTTC. Looking up the rest from reference TRBV7-3 and TRBJ1-2 gives the full variable domain: GAGVSQTPSNKVTEKGKYVELRCDPISGHTALYWYRQSLGQGPEFLIYFQGTGAADDSGLPNDRFFAVRPEGSVSTLKIQRTERGDSAVYLCASSLDRSTGGYTFGSGTRLTVV.

The V and J genes are TRBV7-9 and TRBJ2-5; either TRBD1 or TRBD2 may supply D (5 bases each). CDR3 length equals 16 residues. Germline V gene lookup returns CDR1 SEHNR and CDR2 FQNEAQ (reference sequence). V lost 3 bases, J lost 5 bases, and 19 bases lay in between. The CDR3 DNA follows: TGTGCCAGCAGCTTGGGATCCGGGACCCGGCGGGAGACCCAGTACTTC. Protein: CASSLGSGTRRETQYF.

In its sample, this clonotype was seen many times. The chain joins TRBV10-2 to TRBJ1-1; D not resolved. Germline CDR1 reads WSHSY; CDR2 reads SAAADI. The CDR3 sequence is 18 residues long. V lost 6 bases and J 1 base, leaving 24 bases between the germline ends. This CDR3 reads CASSERPGGVVGNTEAFF. CDR3 DNA: TGCGCCAGCAGCGAACGTCCAGGTGGGGTAGTCGGGAACACTGAAGCTTTCTTT.

The chain combines TRBV7-6 with TRBJ2-7; 9 bases match TRBD1. This CDR3 contains 14 residues. Losses at the gene ends were 4 bases for V and 6 bases for J; bases not matched to a gene: 7. Germline-derived CDR1 and CDR2 are SGHVS and FNYEAQ. This CDR3 reads CASSSGTGIVEQYF. The CDR3 coding sequence is TGTGCCAGCAGCTCCGGGACAGGGATTGTCGAGCAGTACTTC.

There are many counts of this clonotype. The rearrangement joins TRBV12-3 or TRBV12-4 to TRBJ1-1; a weak D match, TRBD1 (6 bases). Trimming shortened V by 6 bases and J by 0 bases, and 11 bases separated the two germline ends. The CDR3 has 14 residues. Here the CDR3 reads CASSFGGMNTEAFF. The CDR3 nucleotides are TGTGCCAGCAGCTTCGGGGGCATGAACACTGAAGCTTTCTTT.

This clonotype was counted at least ten times. This chain joins TRBV5-1 and TRBJ2-6; a possible D gene is TRBD2 (5 bases). The CDR3 length is 15 residues. Germline V gene data show CDR1 as SGHRS and CDR2 as YFSETQ. Deletions cut 1 base from V and 0 bases from J, with 5 bases between. The CDR3 region has the DNA TGCGCCAGCAGCTTGCGGGACTCTGGGGCCAACGTCCTGACTTTC. It translates to CASSLRDSGANVLTF.

This chain uses TRBV4-2 with TRBJ2-2; D is unclear. The CDR3 consists of 13 residues. Germline V CDR1 and CDR2: LGHNA, YNFKEQ. With 0 bases removed from V and 6 bases from J, the gap between germline ends came to 5 bases. The CDR3 spells CASSQDFSGELFF. DNA of the CDR3: TGTGCCAGCAGCCAAGACTTCTCCGGGGAGCTGTTTTTT.

Comment on this clonotype: Being one base from a much bigger clone, this may be a read error. Here the CDR3 omits its conserved ending phenylalanine or tryptophan, so a read error is the likely source. The CDR3 DNA follows: TGTGCCAGCAGCCAGGCGGTAACCTACGAGCAGTACCTC. Protein sequence: CASSQAVTYEQYL. The rearrangement uses TRBV3-1 and TRBJ2-7; D ambiguous. CDR3 length: 13 residues. In germline, CDR1 is LGHDT, CDR2 YNNKEL (reference sequence). Trimming took 3 bases from V and 2 from J, leaving 8 bases between them.

In this sample, this clonotype turned up many times. The chain is built from TRBV10-3 and TRBJ1-2; D is unclear. Germline assignment: CDR1 ENHRY and CDR2 SYGVKD. This CDR3 spans 13 amino acids. The ends were cut back, 3 bases at V and 2 bases at J, with 7 bases in the middle. This chain's CDR3 is CAISEMDNYGYTF. DNA of the CDR3: TGTGCCATCAGTGAAATGGACAACTATGGCTACACCTTC.

This sequence joins TRBV6-5 and TRBJ1-1; D is ambiguous. The CDR3 spans 11 residues. Trimming pared 2 bases from V and 10 bases from J, leaving 8 bases between. Germline V CDR1 and CDR2: MNHEY, SVGAGI. The CDR3 DNA reads as TGTGCCAGCAGTTACCGAGGGTCAGCTTTCTTT. This codes for CASSYRGSAFF.